Listed below are T cell receptor beta chains from one sample, sequenced in a study of T-cell reconstitution after alpha-beta-depleted transplantation in children. TCRdb re-called the PCR reads through MiXCR, storing one row per CDR3 protein. The table shows around 580,000 distinct CDR3 sequences, with under 25% occurring only once. The sample consisted of PBMCs, mostly from graft donor cells, taken 360 days after TCRalphabeta/CD19-depleted stem cell transplant. The receptors were gathered from a boy in the first two years of life who had a stem cell transplant for acute myeloid leukemia, so the T cells may come from the graft donor. Both conserved end residues are part of each CDR3. Fields, in order: J gene, D gene, V gene, clone size, CDR3 DNA, CDR3 protein. A D gene is named only where the DNA matches it firmly. Clone size is not always given. Where it is, it says once, few, many or a class for expanded clones.

j_gene: TRBJ1-1; d_gene: NA; v_gene: TRBV20-1; abundance: few; CDR3nt: TGCAGTGCTAGATCTCTGAGGGCTACCGGCACTGAAGCTTTCTTT; CDR3aa: CSARSLRATGTEAFF
j_gene: TRBJ1-5; d_gene: NA; v_gene: TRBV5-6; abundance: NA; CDR3nt: TGTGCCAGCAGCTTGAGGGGATTCTACAATCAGCCCCAGCATTTT; CDR3aa: CASSLRGFYNQPQHF
j_gene: TRBJ1-5; d_gene: TRBD1; v_gene: TRBV12-3/TRBV12-4; abundance: many; CDR3nt: TGTGCCAGCAGTTTGGAGGAGGGACAGGGCGATCAGCCCCAGCATTTT; CDR3aa: CASSLEEGQGDQPQHF
j_gene: TRBJ2-7; d_gene: NA; v_gene: TRBV5-1; abundance: NA; CDR3nt: TGCGCCAGCACAGTGGGGGGTTCAGGCGAGCAGTACTTC; CDR3aa: CASTVGGSGEQYF
j_gene: TRBJ2-7; d_gene: TRBD1; v_gene: TRBV7-2; abundance: NA; CDR3nt: TGTGCCAGCAGCTTACAACAGGGGCCCTACGAGCAGTACTTC; CDR3aa: CASSLQQGPYEQYF
j_gene: TRBJ1-2; d_gene: NA; v_gene: TRBV29-1; abundance: many; CDR3nt: TGCAGCGTTGAAAGACAGCCTTTGGGTGGCTACACCTTC; CDR3aa: CSVERQPLGGYTF
j_gene: TRBJ2-1; d_gene: NA; v_gene: TRBV5-8; abundance: NA; CDR3nt: TGTGCCAGCAGCGTGGAGGGATACAATGAGCAGTTCTTC; CDR3aa: CASSVEGYNEQFF
j_gene: TRBJ1-1; d_gene: NA; v_gene: TRBV12-3/TRBV12-4; abundance: many; CDR3nt: TGTGCCAGCGGGGCCCTAGGGAGAACCCTCGCTGAAGCTTTCTTT; CDR3aa: CASGALGRTLAEAFF
j_gene: TRBJ2-5; d_gene: NA; v_gene: TRBV20-1; abundance: NA; CDR3nt: TGCAGTGCTACAATACGAAACCAAGAGACCCAGTACTTC; CDR3aa: CSATIRNQETQYF
j_gene: TRBJ1-4; d_gene: NA; v_gene: TRBV12-3/TRBV12-4; abundance: NA; CDR3nt: TGTGCCAGCAGTTCCCGACTAGCGCCTCAGGAAAAACTGTTTTTT; CDR3aa: CASSSRLAPQEKLFF
j_gene: TRBJ2-6; d_gene: TRBD1; v_gene: TRBV28; abundance: many; CDR3nt: TGTGCCAGCAGCGGGACAGGGGACGGCTCTGGGGCCAACGTCCTGACTTTC; CDR3aa: CASSGTGDGSGANVLTF
j_gene: TRBJ2-1; d_gene: TRBD2; v_gene: TRBV24-1; abundance: NA; CDR3nt: TGTGCCACCAGTTCCGACCAGCGGGGCAACAATGAGCAGTTCTTC; CDR3aa: CATSSDQRGNNEQFF
j_gene: TRBJ2-1; d_gene: TRBD1; v_gene: TRBV15; abundance: few; CDR3nt: TGTGCCACCAGCAGAGATGGACAGGGGGCATACAATGAGCAGTTCTTC; CDR3aa: CATSRDGQGAYNEQFF
j_gene: TRBJ2-5; d_gene: TRBD1; v_gene: TRBV6-1; abundance: few; CDR3nt: TGTGCCAGCAGCTCTCCTCCAGGGGGCGCGGGGACCCAGTACTTC; CDR3aa: CASSSPPGGAGTQYF
j_gene: TRBJ2-3; d_gene: TRBD2; v_gene: TRBV3-1; abundance: few; CDR3nt: TGTGCCAGCAGTCGGGATGCTAGCGGGGGCACAGATACGCAGTATTTT; CDR3aa: CASSRDASGGTDTQYF
j_gene: TRBJ2-3; d_gene: TRBD1; v_gene: TRBV12-3/TRBV12-4; abundance: many; CDR3nt: TGTGCCAGCAACTCTTGGACAGGGGCAGATACGCAGTATTTT; CDR3aa: CASNSWTGADTQYF
j_gene: TRBJ2-7; d_gene: TRBD1; v_gene: TRBV7-9; abundance: once; CDR3nt: TGTGCCAGCAGCTTAGCCGACAGGGGGCCGAGGGAGCAGTACTTC; CDR3aa: CASSLADRGPREQYF
j_gene: TRBJ2-7; d_gene: NA; v_gene: TRBV29-1; abundance: many; CDR3nt: TGCAGCGTTTCGTGGGGGGACTACGAGCAGTACTTC; CDR3aa: CSVSWGDYEQYF
j_gene: TRBJ2-4; d_gene: NA; v_gene: TRBV6-1; abundance: few; CDR3nt: TGTGCCAGCGGCCTATTAACCTCAAACATTCAGTACTTC; CDR3aa: CASGLLTSNIQYF
j_gene: TRBJ2-5; d_gene: TRBD1; v_gene: TRBV20-1; abundance: NA; CDR3nt: TGCAGTGCTAGAGGAGGCAGGGGGCGACGCCAAGAGACCCAGTACTTC; CDR3aa: CSARGGRGRRQETQYF
j_gene: TRBJ1-5; d_gene: NA; v_gene: TRBV6-5; abundance: NA; CDR3nt: TGTGCCAGCAGTTACTCGAGGCCAGGGGTTCAGCCCCAGCATTTT; CDR3aa: CASSYSRPGVQPQHF
j_gene: TRBJ1-2; d_gene: TRBD1; v_gene: TRBV20-1; abundance: NA; CDR3nt: TGCAGTGCTGACAGACAGGGGGCGAAGGTTGGCTACACCTTC; CDR3aa: CSADRQGAKVGYTF
j_gene: TRBJ1-1; d_gene: NA; v_gene: TRBV12-3/TRBV12-4; abundance: NA; CDR3nt: TGTGCCAGCAGTTTAGGACTTAACCCGCGAAACACTGAAGCTTTCTTT; CDR3aa: CASSLGLNPRNTEAFF
j_gene: TRBJ1-5; d_gene: NA; v_gene: TRBV27; abundance: NA; CDR3nt: TGTGCCAGCAGTTTGATAGGGGTGGGCAATCAGCCCCAGCATTTT; CDR3aa: CASSLIGVGNQPQHF
j_gene: TRBJ2-1; d_gene: TRBD2; v_gene: TRBV7-9; abundance: few; CDR3nt: TGTGCCAGCAGCAAAAGCGGGGGGGCCCTCAATGAGCAGTTCTTC; CDR3aa: CASSKSGGALNEQFF
j_gene: TRBJ1-5; d_gene: TRBD1; v_gene: TRBV20-1; abundance: few; CDR3nt: TGCAGTGCTTGGACAGGATCGTATAGCAATCAGCCCCAGCATTTT; CDR3aa: CSAWTGSYSNQPQHF
j_gene: TRBJ1-6; d_gene: TRBD1; v_gene: TRBV3-1; abundance: many; CDR3nt: TGTGCCAGCAGCCAAACAGGGGAGGGTTCACCCCTCCACTTT; CDR3aa: CASSQTGEGSPLHF
j_gene: TRBJ2-1; d_gene: TRBD1; v_gene: TRBV20-1; abundance: NA; CDR3nt: TGCAGTGCTAAGGGGGCAGGGAAGATGGATGAGCAGTTCTTC; CDR3aa: CSAKGAGKMDEQFF